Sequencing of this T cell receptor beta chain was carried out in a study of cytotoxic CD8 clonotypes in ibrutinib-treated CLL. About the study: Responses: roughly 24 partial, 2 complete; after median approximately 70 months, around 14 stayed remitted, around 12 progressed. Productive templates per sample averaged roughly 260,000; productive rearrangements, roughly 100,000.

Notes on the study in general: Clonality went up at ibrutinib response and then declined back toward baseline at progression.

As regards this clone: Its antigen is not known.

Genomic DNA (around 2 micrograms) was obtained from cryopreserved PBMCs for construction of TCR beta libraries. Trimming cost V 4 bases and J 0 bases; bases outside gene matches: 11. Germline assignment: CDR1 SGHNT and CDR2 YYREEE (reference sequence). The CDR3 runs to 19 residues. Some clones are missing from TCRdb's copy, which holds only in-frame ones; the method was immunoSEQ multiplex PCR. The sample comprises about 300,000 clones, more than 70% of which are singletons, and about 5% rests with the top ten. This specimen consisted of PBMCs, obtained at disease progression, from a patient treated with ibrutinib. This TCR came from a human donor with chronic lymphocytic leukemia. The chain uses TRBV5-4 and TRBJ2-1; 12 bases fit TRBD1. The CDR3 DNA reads TGTGCCAGCAGCCGGTTTGGGACAGGGGGCCTTCGCTCCTACAATGAGCAGTTCTTC. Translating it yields CASSRFGTGGLRSYNEQFF.